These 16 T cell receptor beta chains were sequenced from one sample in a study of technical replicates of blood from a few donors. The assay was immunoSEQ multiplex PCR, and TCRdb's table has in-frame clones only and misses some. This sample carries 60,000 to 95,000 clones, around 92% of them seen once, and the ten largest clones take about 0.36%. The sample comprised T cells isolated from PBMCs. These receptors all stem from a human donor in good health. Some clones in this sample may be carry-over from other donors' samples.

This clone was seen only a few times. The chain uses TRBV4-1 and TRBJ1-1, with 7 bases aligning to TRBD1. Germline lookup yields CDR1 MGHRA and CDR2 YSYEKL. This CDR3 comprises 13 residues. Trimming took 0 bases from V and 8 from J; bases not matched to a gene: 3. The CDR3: CASSQEGRGEAFF. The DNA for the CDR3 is TGCGCCAGCAGCCAAGAAGGCAGGGGGGAAGCTTTCTTT.

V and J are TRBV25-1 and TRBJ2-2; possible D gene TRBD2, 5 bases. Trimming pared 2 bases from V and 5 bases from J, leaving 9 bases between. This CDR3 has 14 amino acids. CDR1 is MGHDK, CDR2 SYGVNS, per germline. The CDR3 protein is CASSERGYTGELFF. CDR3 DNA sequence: TGTGCCAGCAGTGAACGGGGATATACCGGGGAGCTGTTTTTT.

The CDR3 loop is CASSLTAGGGDYGYTF. CDR3 sequence (DNA): TGTGCCAGCAGCCTTACAGCCGGGGGGGGCGACTATGGCTACACCTTC. This chain connects TRBV9 to TRBJ1-2, with D perhaps TRBD1 (6 bases). The V end was cut by 4 bases, the J end by 3 bases, with 19 bases between. The germline V gene has CDR1 SGDLS and CDR2 YYNGEE. The CDR3 has 16 residues.

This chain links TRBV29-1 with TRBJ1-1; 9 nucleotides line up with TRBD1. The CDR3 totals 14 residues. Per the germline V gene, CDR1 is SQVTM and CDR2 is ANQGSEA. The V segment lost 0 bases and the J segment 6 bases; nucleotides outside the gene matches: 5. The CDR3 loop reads CSVEDHGQGPEAFF. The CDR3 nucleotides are TGCAGCGTTGAAGATCACGGACAGGGGCCTGAAGCTTTCTTT.

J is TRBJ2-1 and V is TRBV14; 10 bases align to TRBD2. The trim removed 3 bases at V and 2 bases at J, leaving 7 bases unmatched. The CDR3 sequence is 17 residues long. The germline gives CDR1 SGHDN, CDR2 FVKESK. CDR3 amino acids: CASSHLSGRGTYNEQFF. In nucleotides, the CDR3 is TGTGCCAGCAGCCATCTGAGCGGGAGGGGTACCTACAATGAGCAGTTCTTC.

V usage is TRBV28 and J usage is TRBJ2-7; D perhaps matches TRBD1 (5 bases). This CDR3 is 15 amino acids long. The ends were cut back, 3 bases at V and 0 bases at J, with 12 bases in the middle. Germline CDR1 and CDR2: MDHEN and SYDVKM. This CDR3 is CASSFRALPSYEQYF. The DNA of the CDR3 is TGTGCCAGCAGTTTCAGGGCTCTCCCCTCCTACGAGCAGTACTTC.

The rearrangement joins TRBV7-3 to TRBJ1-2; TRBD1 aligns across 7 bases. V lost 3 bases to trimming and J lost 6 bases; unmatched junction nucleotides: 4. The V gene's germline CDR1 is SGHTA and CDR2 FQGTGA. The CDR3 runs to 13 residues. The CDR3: CASSFDREDGYTF. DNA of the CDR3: TGTGCCAGCAGCTTTGACAGGGAAGATGGCTACACCTTC.

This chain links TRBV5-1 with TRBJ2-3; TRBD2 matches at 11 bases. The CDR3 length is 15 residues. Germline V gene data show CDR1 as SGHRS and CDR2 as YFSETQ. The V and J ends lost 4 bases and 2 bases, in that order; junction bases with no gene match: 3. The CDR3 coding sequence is TGCGCCAGCAGCATTAGCGGGAGGGCCACAGATACGCAGTATTTT. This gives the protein CASSISGRATDTQYF.

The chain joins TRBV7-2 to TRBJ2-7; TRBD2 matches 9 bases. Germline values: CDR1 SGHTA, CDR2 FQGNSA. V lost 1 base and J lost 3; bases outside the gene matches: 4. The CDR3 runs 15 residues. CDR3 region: CASSLVSSGDYEQYF. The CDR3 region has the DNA TGTGCCAGCAGCTTAGTTTCTAGCGGGGACTACGAGCAGTACTTC.

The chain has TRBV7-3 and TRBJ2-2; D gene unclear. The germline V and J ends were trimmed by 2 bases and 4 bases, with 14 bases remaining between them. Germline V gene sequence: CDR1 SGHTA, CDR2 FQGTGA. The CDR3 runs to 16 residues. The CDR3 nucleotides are TGTGCCAGCAGCTTAGACCCAGCGTGGAGCACCGGGGAGCTGTTTTTT. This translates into CASSLDPAWSTGELFF.

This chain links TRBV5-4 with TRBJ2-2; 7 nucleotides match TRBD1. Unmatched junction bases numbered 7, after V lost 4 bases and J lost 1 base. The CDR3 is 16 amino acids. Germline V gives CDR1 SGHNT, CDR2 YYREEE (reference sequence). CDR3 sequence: CASSPRDRENTGELFF. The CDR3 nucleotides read TGTGCCAGCAGCCCTAGGGACAGAGAGAACACCGGGGAGCTGTTTTTT.

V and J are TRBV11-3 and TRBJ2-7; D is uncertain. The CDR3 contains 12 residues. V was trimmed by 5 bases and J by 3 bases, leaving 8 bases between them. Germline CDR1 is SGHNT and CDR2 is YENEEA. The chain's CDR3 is CASSRADYEQYF. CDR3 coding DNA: TGTGCCAGCAGCCGCGCCGACTACGAGCAGTACTTC.

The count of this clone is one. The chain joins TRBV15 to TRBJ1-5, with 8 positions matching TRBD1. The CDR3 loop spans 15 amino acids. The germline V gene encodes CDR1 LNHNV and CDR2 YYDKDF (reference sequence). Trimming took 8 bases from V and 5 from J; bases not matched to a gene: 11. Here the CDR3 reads CATARQGQGHQPQHF. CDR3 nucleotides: TGTGCCACCGCGAGACAGGGGCAGGGACATCAGCCCCAGCATTTT.

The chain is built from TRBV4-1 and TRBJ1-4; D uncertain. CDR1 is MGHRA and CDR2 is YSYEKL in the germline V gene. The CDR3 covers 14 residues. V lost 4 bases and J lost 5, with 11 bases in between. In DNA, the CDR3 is TGCGCCAGCAGCCCATCGACTGGGAATGAAAAACTGTTTTTT. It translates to CASSPSTGNEKLFF.

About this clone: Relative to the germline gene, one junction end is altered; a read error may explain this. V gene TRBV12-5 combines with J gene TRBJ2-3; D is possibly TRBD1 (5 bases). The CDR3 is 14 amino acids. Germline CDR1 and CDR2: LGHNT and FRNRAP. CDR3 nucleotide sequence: TGTGCTAGTGGTTTGGGTTCAAGTACAGGTACGCAGTATTTT. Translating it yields CASGLGSSTGTQYF.

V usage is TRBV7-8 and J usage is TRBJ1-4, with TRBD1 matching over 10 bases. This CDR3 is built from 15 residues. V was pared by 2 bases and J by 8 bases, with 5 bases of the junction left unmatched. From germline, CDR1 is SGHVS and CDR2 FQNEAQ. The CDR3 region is CASSLRTGGKEKLFF. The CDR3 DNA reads TGTGCCAGCAGCTTACGGACAGGGGGGAAAGAAAAACTGTTTTTT.